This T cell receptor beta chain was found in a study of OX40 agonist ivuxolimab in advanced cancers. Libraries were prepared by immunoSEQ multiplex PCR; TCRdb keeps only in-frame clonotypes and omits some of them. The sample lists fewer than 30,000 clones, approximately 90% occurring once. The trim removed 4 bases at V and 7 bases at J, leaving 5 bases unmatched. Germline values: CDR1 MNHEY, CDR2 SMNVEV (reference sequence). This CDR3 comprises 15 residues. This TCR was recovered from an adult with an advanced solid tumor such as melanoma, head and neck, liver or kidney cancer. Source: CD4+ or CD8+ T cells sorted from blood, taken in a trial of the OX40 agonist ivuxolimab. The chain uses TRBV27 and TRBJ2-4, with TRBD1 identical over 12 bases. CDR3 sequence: CASSSGTGGSNIQYF. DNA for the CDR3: TGTGCCAGCAGTTCAGGGACAGGGGGCTCGAACATTCAGTACTTC.